The T cell receptor (beta chain) described here comes from a study of T cell responses to AZD1222 COVID-19 vaccine. As to this clone: As yet, its antigen is unknown.

CDR3 length: 12 amino acids. With 10 bases clipped from V and 5 bases from J, the junction kept 4 bases outside the gene matches. Germline-derived CDR1 and CDR2 are KGHDR and SFDVKD. Sequencing used immunoSEQ multiplex PCR; TCRdb keeps in-frame clones, though not all of them. The sample holds fewer than 200,000 clones, about 88% seen once. General observations from the study: Possibly, clonal diversity was underestimated; donors were largely white British and included more females. The study sampled repertoires only after the peak T cell response.

The chain has TRBV24-1 and TRBJ2-7; 10 bases agree with TRBD1. The input for sequencing was peripheral blood, taken on day 0 of AZD1222 vaccination. The sequence was obtained from an adult in good health. CDR3 coding DNA: TGTGCCACGGGGACAGGGGCCAACGAGCAGTACTTC. Amino acids: CATGTGANEQYF.